Each of the 32 T cell receptor beta chains below was sequenced from the same sample in a study of T cells after yellow fever vaccination. TCRdb recomputed calls from the 5' RACE reads with MiXCR, one row per CDR3 protein. The sample lists fewer than 150,000 distinct CDR3 sequences; roughly 7.9% were seen once. Here the sequenced sample was CD4+ T cells sorted from PBMCs, taken roughly seven weeks after the first yellow fever vaccination. The receptors stem from a man aged 18 to 30 who received the YFV17D yellow fever vaccine.

This clonotype was seen many times. This chain joins TRBV20-1 and TRBJ2-5, with D possibly being TRBD2 (6 bases). Germline assignment: CDR1 DFQATT and CDR2 SNEGSKA (reference sequence). The V gene lost 4 bases and the J gene lost 5 bases, with 20 bases spanning the gap. The CDR3 consists of 15 residues. The DNA of the CDR3 is TGCAGTGCTACCCCACCGGGGGTCACCTGGGAGACCCAGTACTTC. Translation: CSATPPGVTWETQYF.

This clonotype was recorded at least ten times. The genes are TRBV20-1 and TRBJ2-1, with TRBD2 matching 9 bases. CDR1 is DFQATT and CDR2 is SNEGSKA in the germline V gene (reference sequence). The CDR3 is 15 residues long. The ends lost 3 bases at V and 4 bases at J; junction bases unmatched: 7. The CDR3 DNA sequence: TGCAGTGCTAGGGCTAGCGGGGACCCGTACAATGAGCAGTTCTTC. Translated: CSARASGDPYNEQFF.

The table lists this clonotype with many counts. The chain carries TRBV5-4 and TRBJ2-1; no definite D call. V shed 4 bases and J shed 0 bases, with 8 bases lying between them. The CDR3 consists of 14 residues. Germline V lookup: CDR1 SGHNT, CDR2 YYREEE (reference sequence). The CDR3 DNA sequence: TGTGCCAGCAGCCACCGGAGCTCCTACAATGAGCAGTTCTTC. Translation gives CASSHRSSYNEQFF.

This clonotype appeared many times. The gene calls are TRBV12-5 and TRBJ1-2; no clear D gene. With 7 bases removed from V and 5 bases from J, the gap between germline ends came to 14 bases. The CDR3 runs 13 residues. Germline V CDR1 and CDR2: LGHNT, FRNRAP. The CDR3 loop is CASATAEVYGYTF. The CDR3 DNA follows: TGTGCTAGTGCCACGGCGGAGGTATATGGCTACACCTTC.

This clonotype appeared a few times. V usage is TRBV23-1 and J usage is TRBJ2-1; D remains ambiguous. Being an ORF, TRBV23-1 has a function that is uncertain. The length of the CDR3 is 13 residues. V lost 1 base and J 8 bases, leaving 9 bases between the germline ends. CDR3 DNA sequence: TGCGCCAGCAGTCAATGTTGGTCGGATGAGCAGTTCTTC. It is translated as CASSQCWSDEQFF.

This clonotype was recorded at least ten times. The V and J genes are TRBV5-1 and TRBJ2-7, with D perhaps matching TRBD1 (6 bases). There are 15 residues in the CDR3. Between the trimmed V and J ends, which lost 2 bases and 5 bases, there was a span of 17 bases. Germline V gene data show CDR1 as SGHRS and CDR2 as YFSETQ. For the CDR3, the DNA is TGCGCCAGCAGCTTCCAACAGGGCCAAACCAACGAGCAGTACTTC. It codes for CASSFQQGQTNEQYF. Full variable domain (rest looked up from reference TRBV5-1 and TRBJ2-7): KAGVTQTPRYLIKTRGQQVTLSCSPISGHRSVSWYQQTPGQGLQFLFEYFSETQRNKGNFPGRFSGRQFSNSRSEMNVSTLELGDSALYLCASSFQQGQTNEQYFGPGTRLTVT.

This clonotype was found many times. The chain uses TRBV5-1 and TRBJ2-3; D is uncertain. The CDR3 totals 14 residues. CDR1 and CDR2 (germline): SGHRS, YFSETQ. The ends were cut back, 0 bases at V and 4 bases at J, with 9 bases in the middle. The CDR3 region has the DNA TGCGCCAGCAGCTTGGCCGAACGCGCAGATACGCAGTATTTT. Its translation: CASSLAERADTQYF.

In its sample, this clonotype was seen many times. CDR3 nucleotides: TGCGCCAGCAGAACCCCGGGGGCAGATACGCAGTATTTT. This encodes CASRTPGADTQYF. The chain links TRBV5-1 to TRBJ2-3; possibly TRBD2 for D (6 bases). The CDR3 extends over 13 amino acids. The ends were cut back, 5 bases at V and 4 bases at J, with 11 bases in the middle. Germline CDR1 is SGHRS and CDR2 is YFSETQ. Filled out from reference TRBV5-1 and TRBJ2-3, the complete variable domain reads KAGVTQTPRYLIKTRGQQVTLSCSPISGHRSVSWYQQTPGQGLQFLFEYFSETQRNKGNFPGRFSGRQFSNSRSEMNVSTLELGDSALYLCASRTPGADTQYFGPGTRLTVL.

This clonotype came up many times. This chain uses TRBV5-1 with TRBJ1-3, with D maybe TRBD1 (6 bases). Trimming removed 0 bases at V and 4 bases at J, with 11 bases between. The CDR3 covers 15 residues. From germline, CDR1 is SGHRS and CDR2 YFSETQ. DNA of the CDR3: TGCGCCAGCAGCTTGGCTGGGGGGCACGGAAACACCATATATTTT. It specifies CASSLAGGHGNTIYF.

Many counts were recorded for this clonotype. V and J are TRBV10-3 and TRBJ2-7; 7 bases are a match to TRBD1. The CDR3 contains 11 residues. Germline V gene lookup returns CDR1 ENHRY and CDR2 SYGVKD. The ends lost 8 bases at V and 2 bases at J; junction bases unmatched: 0. The CDR3 loop reads CAIGTAYEQYF. CDR3 in DNA: TGTGCCATCGGGACAGCCTACGAGCAGTACTTC.

This clonotype was observed many times. The chain is built from TRBV30 and TRBJ2-4; TRBD1 agrees at 10 bases. The germline CDR1 and CDR2 sequences are GTSNPN and SVGIG (reference sequence). Germline trimming cut 5 bases from V and 6 bases from J; bases unmatched to any gene: 7. This CDR3 spans 14 amino acids. The CDR3 region is CAWAGTGVTNIQYF. DNA for the CDR3: TGTGCCTGGGCGGGGACAGGGGTAACAAACATTCAGTACTTC.

This clonotype was found many times. V gene TRBV12-3 or TRBV12-4 combines with J gene TRBJ2-7, with 14 nucleotides matching TRBD2. The CDR3 consists of 13 residues. V shed 5 bases and J 7 bases; nucleotides not matched to a gene: 1. The CDR3 reads CASSRTSGGEQYV. The DNA for the CDR3 is TGTGCCAGCAGTAGGACTAGCGGGGGGGAGCAGTACGTC.

This clonotype was seen ten or more times. The V gene is TRBV5-1, the J gene TRBJ1-1; tentatively, D is TRBD1 (5 bases). The V end lost 4 bases, the J end lost 6 bases, and 19 bases lay between the germline ends. The CDR3 runs 15 residues. The germline CDR1 and CDR2 sequences are SGHRS and YFSETQ. DNA for the CDR3: TGCGCCAGCAGCGGCACACGGGGGGACGGGGCTGAAGCTTTCTTT. Translated: CASSGTRGDGAEAFF.

This clonotype was detected many times. The chain recombines TRBV19 with TRBJ2-4; D is unclear. V was cut by 6 bases and J by 7 bases, with 10 bases left in between. The CDR3 has 12 residues. From germline, CDR1 is LNHDA and CDR2 SQIVND (reference sequence). The CDR3 DNA sequence: TGTGCCAGTAGCCAACGGCTGAACATTCAGTACTTC. It specifies CASSQRLNIQYF.

Ten or more counts support this clonotype. The gene calls are TRBV7-9 and TRBJ1-4; weak D call: TRBD1 (5 bases). This CDR3 comprises 15 residues. The germline V and J ends were trimmed by 3 bases and 8 bases, with 16 bases remaining between them. Per germline, CDR1 SEHNR and CDR2 FQNEAQ (reference sequence). The CDR3 nucleotides read TGTGCCAGCAGCTTCGATTGGGGCCTGGCCGAAAAACTGTTTTTT. Its protein is CASSFDWGLAEKLFF.

This chain connects TRBV15 to TRBJ1-6; 11 bases map to TRBD1. V trimming: 4 bases; J trimming: 6 bases; junction bases outside the gene matches: 5. This CDR3 is built from 16 residues. Germline CDR1 and CDR2: LNHNV and YYDKDF (reference sequence). In DNA, the CDR3 is TGTGCCACCAGCAAGCTTGGGACAGGGGGTAATTCACCCCTCCACTTT. Its protein product is CATSKLGTGGNSPLHF. The full variable domain, in which reference TRBV15 and TRBJ1-6 provide the parts outside the CDR3, is DAMVIQNPRYQVTQFGKPVTLSCSQTLNHNVMYWYQQKSSQAPKLLFHYYDKDFNNEADTPDNFQSRRPNTSFCFLDIRSPGLGDTAMYLCATSKLGTGGNSPLHFGNGTRLTVT.

This rearrangement joins TRBV5-1 to TRBJ2-7, with D unclear. There are 14 residues in the CDR3. Germline values: CDR1 SGHRS, CDR2 YFSETQ. V lost 0 bases and J 3 bases, leaving 10 bases between the germline ends. CDR3 residues: CASSLDPAYYEQYF. The CDR3 bases are TGCGCCAGCAGCTTGGATCCAGCCTACTACGAGCAGTACTTC.

This clonotype was recorded at least ten times. V gene TRBV3-1 combines with J gene TRBJ1-1; D may be TRBD1 (5 bases). Trimming removed 4 bases from V and 2 bases from J, with 14 bases in between. This CDR3 has 15 residues. CDR1 and CDR2 (germline): LGHDT, YNNKEL (reference sequence). The CDR3 sequence is CASSPSGLVNTEAFF. The CDR3 DNA is TGTGCCAGCAGCCCATCAGGGTTGGTTAACACTGAAGCTTTCTTT. The whole variable domain, remainder taken from reference TRBV3-1 and TRBJ1-1, is DTAVSQTPKYLVTQMGNDKSIKCEQNLGHDTMYWYKQDSKKFLKIMFSYNNKELIINETVPNRFSPKSPDKAHLNLHINSLELGDSAVYFCASSPSGLVNTEAFFGQGTRLTVV.

This clonotype has at least ten counts. V and J are TRBV12-3 or TRBV12-4 and TRBJ1-1; 12 nucleotides agree with TRBD1. J lost 1 base, V lost 4 bases, and 1 base had no gene match. The CDR3 contains 15 residues. This CDR3 is CASSWDRGRNTEAFF. The CDR3 DNA reads TGTGCCAGCAGTTGGGACAGGGGGCGGAACACTGAAGCTTTCTTT.

Ten or more counts support this clonotype. The rearrangement links TRBV6-2 or TRBV6-3 to TRBJ2-1; 9 bases are a match to TRBD2. With V trimmed by 0 bases and J by 4 bases, 7 bases remained unmatched. The CDR3 is made up of 17 amino acids. The germline gives CDR1 MNHEY, CDR2 SVGEGT. CDR3 bases: TGTGCCAGCAGTTACTCGGCCCCTAGCGGGGTATACAATGAGCAGTTCTTC. It is translated as CASSYSAPSGVYNEQFF.

In the case of this clonotype: A much larger clone sits a single nucleotide away, making a read error possible. This chain uses TRBV12-3 or TRBV12-4 with TRBJ2-5; D perhaps matches TRBD2 (6 bases). The CDR3 covers 14 residues. The CDR3 coding sequence is TGTGCCATCAGTTTAAGCCTAGCGAGAGAGACCCAGTACTTC. Residues: CAISLSLARETQYF.

This clonotype appeared many times. The chain uses TRBV6-5 and TRBJ1-2; a possible D gene is TRBD1 (6 bases). The CDR3 extends over 14 amino acids. Germline V lookup: CDR1 MNHEY, CDR2 SVGAGI. The germline V and J ends were trimmed by 2 bases and 2 bases, with 9 bases remaining between them. DNA of the CDR3: TGTGCCAGCAGTTACGCGGGACAAAACTATGGCTACACCTTC. Translated, it gives CASSYAGQNYGYTF.

The chain joins TRBV7-8 to TRBJ1-5; D unclear. V lost 2 bases to trimming and J lost 1 base, with 9 bases between them. The length of the CDR3 is 15 residues. CDR1 is SGHVS and CDR2 is FQNEAQ in the germline V gene. The CDR3: CASSLFSQSNQPQHF. DNA of the CDR3: TGTGCCAGCAGCTTATTTTCACAGAGCAATCAGCCCCAGCATTTT.

This clonotype was detected many times. The chain recombines TRBV4-3 with TRBJ2-2; D gene ambiguous. The germline V gene encodes CDR1 LGHNA and CDR2 YSLEER. There are 14 residues in the CDR3. Deletions cut 0 bases from V and 3 bases from J, with 5 bases between. For the CDR3, the DNA is TGCGCCAGCAGCCAAGACCGAGACACCGGGGAGCTGTTTTTT. Translating gives CASSQDRDTGELFF.

This clonotype was found many times. The V gene is TRBV4-2, the J gene TRBJ2-7; 9 nucleotides agree with TRBD2. The CDR3 sequence is 16 residues long. The ends lost 3 bases at V and 7 bases at J; junction bases unmatched: 13. Germline V gene lookup returns CDR1 LGHNA and CDR2 YNFKEQ. The CDR3 sequence: CASSHAGTSRRGEQYF. The CDR3 DNA sequence: TGTGCCAGCAGCCATGCCGGGACTAGCCGCAGGGGGGAGCAGTACTTC.

In the case of this clonotype: A much larger clone lies a single base off, so this may be a read error. V usage is TRBV28 and J usage is TRBJ2-5; the D is unclear. Germline values: CDR1 MDHEN, CDR2 SYDVKM. Trimming removed 5 bases at V and 7 bases at J, with 11 bases between. This CDR3 is 12 amino acids long. The DNA for the CDR3 is TGTGCCAGCAGTAGTGGGGATTGGACCCAGTACTTC. As protein: CASSSGDWTQYF. The complete variable domain, with remaining parts taken from reference TRBV28 and TRBJ2-5, reads DVKVTQSSRYLVKRTGEKVFLECVQDMDHENMFWYRQDPGLGLRLIYFSYDVKMKEKGDIPEGYSVSREKKERFSLILESASTNQTSMYLCASSSGDWTQYFGPGTRLLVL.

This clonotype was counted many times. The chain recombines TRBV20-1 with TRBJ1-1, with D unclear. V shed 3 bases and J shed 5 bases, with 13 bases lying between them. CDR3 length: 13 amino acids. CDR1 DFQATT and CDR2 SNEGSKA come from the germline V gene (reference sequence). The CDR3: CSAREFVRTEAFF. The CDR3 coding sequence is TGCAGTGCTAGGGAGTTTGTACGGACTGAAGCTTTCTTT.

Ten or more counts support this clonotype. V is TRBV9 and J is TRBJ1-2, with TRBD1 matching 8 bases. V dropped 4 bases and J dropped 0; count of bases not matched to a gene: 5. This CDR3 comprises 15 residues. Per the germline V gene, CDR1 is SGDLS and CDR2 is YYNGEE. CDR3 sequence reads: CASSTGQGPNYGYTF. The CDR3 region has the DNA TGTGCCAGCAGCACAGGACAGGGCCCTAACTATGGCTACACCTTC.

The chain uses TRBV20-1 and TRBJ2-5; 8 bases are shared with TRBD2. This CDR3 region has 15 residues. Germline lookup yields CDR1 DFQATT and CDR2 SNEGSKA (reference sequence). The trim removed 5 bases at V and 2 bases at J, leaving 10 bases unmatched. In DNA form, the CDR3 reads TGCAGTGCTGATCGAACGACTAGCGTGCAAGAGACCCAGTACTTC. This translates into CSADRTTSVQETQYF.

This clonotype was counted many times. The chain joins TRBV3-1 to TRBJ2-2, with TRBD1 matching over 8 bases. V was pared by 1 base and J by 4 bases, with 5 bases of the junction left unmatched. Germline CDR1 is LGHDT and CDR2 is YNNKEL (reference sequence). This CDR3 is 16 amino acids long. In DNA, the CDR3 is TGTGCCAGCAGCCAAGGTCCAGGGGGCCGCACCGGGGAGCTGTTTTTT. It encodes CASSQGPGGRTGELFF.

Many counts were recorded for this clonotype. This chain links TRBV12-3 or TRBV12-4 with TRBJ2-1; D is possibly TRBD1 or TRBD2 (5 bases each). Trimming left V 5 bases short and J 4 bases short, with 9 bases between. This CDR3 is 13 amino acids long. The CDR3 region has the DNA TGTGCCAGCAGTCGGGACCGTTACAATGAGCAGTTCTTC. This gives the protein CASSRDRYNEQFF.

The table lists this clonotype with many counts. The genes are TRBV10-3 and TRBJ2-3, with D unclear. CDR3 length: 11 residues. Trimming cost V 8 bases and J 6 bases, with 9 bases left between them. CDR1 ENHRY and CDR2 SYGVKD come from the germline V gene. The CDR3 DNA reads as TGTGCCATCGGAGAGAGGGATACGCAGTATTTT. This codes for CAIGERDTQYF.